One and the same sample provided the 22 T cell receptor beta chains below, sequenced in a study of T cell clonality in common variable immunodeficiency. Study findings and constraints: Common variable immunodeficiency TCR beta sequences reportedly had fewer deletions and N-nucleotide insertions.

Their cognate antigens are unknown. Assay used: immunoSEQ multiplex PCR; TCRdb lists only in-frame clones, some missing. Listed for the sample are approximately 14,000 clones, none seen a single time. The sequenced sample was peripheral blood mononuclear cells. These receptors all come from a human donor with common variable immunodeficiency.

Concerning this clone: The observed sequence ends 3 residues before the CDR3 terminus, with the missing tail filled in from the germline J gene. The J gene is TRBJ2-3, the V gene TRBV2, with D tentatively TRBD1 (6 bases). Germline V gives CDR1 SNHLY, CDR2 FYNNEI. This CDR3 spans 14 amino acids. Trimming cost V 8 bases and J 3 bases, with 15 bases left between them. This CDR3 is CASGKGVQTDTQYF. The CDR3 bases that were read are TGTGCCAGCGGCAAGGGGGTTCAGACAGATACG.

This clone appeared a few times. The read terminates 3 residues ahead of where the CDR3 ends, so the germline J gene completes it. V gene TRBV19 combines with J gene TRBJ2-1; D may be TRBD2 (6 bases). The CDR3 runs 15 residues. Deletions cut 7 bases from V and 6 bases from J, with 19 bases between. Germline assignment: CDR1 LNHDA and CDR2 SQIVND (reference sequence). CDR3 amino acids: CASITGRRGCNEQFF. Incomplete CDR3 DNA: TGTGCCAGTATCACGGGGAGGCGGGGTTGCAATGAG.

As concerns this clone: The sequence runs out 3 residues before the end of the CDR3; the remainder is reconstructed from the germline J gene. This sample includes further DNA sequences coding for the same CDR3. The chain has TRBV7-8 and TRBJ2-7; 11 positions agree with TRBD2. The CDR3 has 14 residues. Trimming took 5 bases from V and 2 from J; bases not matched to a gene: 2. Per germline, CDR1 SGHVS and CDR2 FQNEAQ. CDR3 loop: CASSLSGGAYEQYF. The CDR3 DNA, read in part, is TGTGCCAGCAGCCTTAGCGGGGGGGCCTACGAG.

This clone has a handful of counts. The read ends 3 residues early relative to the CDR3; the germline J gene fills the gap. This chain connects TRBV30 to TRBJ2-5; no clear D. The CDR3 covers 11 residues. The germline gives CDR1 GTSNPN, CDR2 SVGIG (reference sequence). Trimming cost V 2 bases and J 4 bases, with 5 bases left between them. CDR3 DNA, as far as it was read: TGTGCCTGGAGTTTCCGAGAGACC. Its translation is CAWSFRET. The full-length CDR3 reads as CAWSFRETQYF. Full variable domain (remainder filled in from reference TRBV30 and TRBJ2-5): SQTIHQWPATLVQPVGSPLSLECTVEGTSNPNLYWYRQAAGRGLQLLFYSVGIGQISSEVPQNLSASRPQDRQFILSSKKLLLSDSGFYLCAWSFRETQYFGPGTRLLVL.

This clone was counted a few times. The CDR3 end is not reached by the read, which stops 3 residues before it; the germline J gene fills it in. The V and J genes are TRBV7-8 and TRBJ1-3, with a possible D match to TRBD1 (6 bases). The CDR3 is made up of 15 amino acids. Germline V gene lookup returns CDR1 SGHVS and CDR2 FQNEAQ. V lost 5 bases to trimming and J lost 4 bases, with 15 bases between them. The sequenced CDR3 bases are TGTGCCAGCAGCGTGGTTGGACAGACGGGAAACACC. Protein sequence: CASSVVGQTGNT. The whole CDR3 sequence reads CASSVVGQTGNTIYF.

Sample share makes this clone medium-sized. Read sequence stops 3 residues before the CDR3 end, and the germline J gene provides the missing end. V gene TRBV6-2 or TRBV6-3 combines with J gene TRBJ1-2; TRBD1 is a possible D gene (5 bases). The CDR3 consists of 12 residues. The V and J ends lost 6 bases and 3 bases respectively, with 8 bases between them. Germline loops: CDR1 MNHEY, CDR2 SVGEGT. The CDR3 sequence is CASSQTDYGYTF. The CDR3 DNA, read in part, is TGTGCCAGCAGCCAGACAGACTATGGC.

A note on this clone: The read finishes 3 residues shy of the CDR3 end, and the germline J gene is used to complete it. The chain carries TRBV18 and TRBJ2-1, with 7 nucleotides matching TRBD1. With 0 bases clipped from V and 5 bases from J, the junction kept 4 bases outside the gene matches. This CDR3 comprises 15 residues. Germline V CDR1 and CDR2: KGHSH, LQKENI. The chain's CDR3 is CASSPPYRGHNEQFF. Incomplete CDR3 DNA: TGTGCCAGCTCACCACCTTACAGGGGTCACAATGAG.

Points on this clone: With the read ending 3 residues before the CDR3 end, the germline J gene is used to fill in that end. The chain combines TRBV20-1 with TRBJ2-5, with D perhaps TRBD2 (6 bases). V lost 7 bases to trimming and J lost 5 bases, with 26 bases between them. The germline V gene encodes CDR1 DFQATT and CDR2 SNEGSKA (reference sequence). This CDR3 comprises 16 residues. CDR3 sequence: CSVPVGGSGARETQYF. The CDR3 DNA, read in part, is TGCAGTGTCCCCGTCGGGGGTTCCGGGGCGCGGGAGACC.

A note on this clone: Read data end 3 residues before the CDR3 end; the end is taken from the germline J gene. The gene calls are TRBV7-3 and TRBJ2-5, with a tentative D call TRBD1 (6 bases). Germline CDR1 reads SGHTA; CDR2 reads FQGTGA. The CDR3 is 17 residues long. V was trimmed by 2 bases and J by 0 bases, leaving 16 bases between them. CDR3 bases read: TGTGCCAGCAGCTTATTCCCGCCAGGGGAGTACCAAGAGACC. Translating it yields CASSLFPPGEYQET. The whole CDR3 region reads CASSLFPPGEYQETQYF.

Comments on this clone: The read finishes 3 residues shy of the CDR3 end, and the germline J gene is used to complete it. The chain combines TRBV6-2 or TRBV6-3 with TRBJ1-2; 12 positions match TRBD1. In germline, CDR1 is MNHEY, CDR2 SVGEGT. This CDR3 is 15 amino acids long. Unmatched junction bases numbered 6, after V lost 4 bases and J lost 6 bases. Incomplete CDR3 DNA: TGTGCCAGCAGTTTGAGGGGACAGGGGGCTGATGGC. This sequence encodes CASSLRGQGADG. The entire CDR3 protein reads CASSLRGQGADGYTF.

This clone turned up a few times. The read finishes 3 residues shy of the CDR3 end, and the germline J gene is used to complete it. V is TRBV5-1 and J is TRBJ2-7, with a tentative D call TRBD1 (6 bases). The CDR3 runs to 15 residues. Trimming removed 2 bases from V and 5 bases from J, with 17 bases in between. CDR1 and CDR2 from the germline V gene are SGHRS and YFSETQ. CDR3 bases read: TGCGCCAGCAGCTTAGGGGCAGGGACATTCGACGAG. This translates into CASSLGAGTFDE. The full CDR3 is CASSLGAGTFDEQYF.

The table lists this clone with many counts. The CDR3 is cut off 3 residues early in the read; its end comes from the germline J gene. The V gene is TRBV6-1, the J gene TRBJ2-7; TRBD1 agrees at 7 bases. Trimming at V came to 4 bases and at J to 0 bases, leaving 6 bases not matched to a gene. Germline assignment: CDR1 MNHNS and CDR2 SASEGT. CDR3 length: 15 amino acids. The CDR3 bases that were read are TGTGCCAGCAGTGTTAGCCGGGACAGCTCCTACGAG. Protein product: CASSVSRDSSYE. In full, the CDR3 is CASSVSRDSSYEQYF.

This clone was observed a handful of times. The read comes to an end 3 residues before the CDR3 does, leaving the germline J gene to fill in the end. V gene TRBV19 combines with J gene TRBJ2-1; 8 nucleotides align to TRBD2. Germline-derived CDR1 and CDR2 are LNHDA and SQIVND (reference sequence). The CDR3 runs 15 residues. Trimming cost V 5 bases and J 4 bases; bases outside gene matches: 7. CDR3 DNA, as far as it was read: TGTGCCAGTAGTGTAATCGGGACTAGATACAATGAG. Its translation is CASSVIGTRYNE. The whole CDR3 protein reads CASSVIGTRYNEQFF.

In its sample, this clone was seen a few times. The read terminates 3 residues ahead of where the CDR3 ends, so the germline J gene completes it. The chain employs TRBV18 and TRBJ1-5; TRBD1 might be the D (6 bases). The CDR3 is 16 amino acids. Germline V gives CDR1 KGHSH, CDR2 LQKENI. V was clipped by 0 bases and J by 4 bases, with 13 bases between them. The CDR3 loop is CASSPPVTRGNQPQHF. Incomplete CDR3 DNA: TGTGCCAGCTCACCACCTGTGACAAGGGGGAATCAGCCC.

Of note for this clone: The CDR3 end is not reached by the read, which stops 3 residues before it; the germline J gene fills it in. This sequence joins TRBV2 and TRBJ2-2, with 15 bases that match TRBD2. There are 18 residues in the CDR3. J lost 5 bases, V lost 5 bases, and 9 bases had no gene match. The V gene's germline CDR1 is SNHLY and CDR2 FYNNEI. The CDR3 region is CASSRKPGLAGGTGELFF. CDR3 bases read: TGTGCCAGCAGTCGTAAGCCGGGACTAGCGGGGGGTACCGGGGAG.

This clone was recorded at least ten times. Read sequence stops 3 residues before the CDR3 end, and the germline J gene provides the missing end. The chain links TRBV7-2 to TRBJ1-4; 10 positions agree with TRBD1. This CDR3 is 16 amino acids long. V was pared by 0 bases and J by 7 bases, with 5 bases of the junction left unmatched. Per germline, CDR1 SGHTA and CDR2 FQGNSA. CDR3 in amino acids: CASSLAGTGVSEKLFF. CDR3 DNA (partial): TGTGCCAGCAGCTTAGCTGGGACAGGGGTAAGTGAAAAA.

In this sample, this clone turned up a few times. The read terminates 3 residues before the CDR3 end, so the remaining end is supplied by the germline J gene. The chain employs TRBV6-1 and TRBJ2-3; tentatively, D is TRBD2 (5 bases). Germline values: CDR1 MNHNS, CDR2 SASEGT. The V gene lost 4 bases and the J gene lost 3 bases, with 11 bases spanning the gap. This CDR3 contains 14 residues. The CDR3 here is CASSARGRTDTQYF. The part of the CDR3 DNA that was read is TGTGCCAGCAGTGCCCGGGGAAGAACAGATACG.

In its sample, this clone was seen a few times. The observed sequence ends 3 residues before the CDR3 terminus, with the missing tail filled in from the germline J gene. This rearrangement joins TRBV7-3 to TRBJ1-2, with TRBD1 matching 8 bases. This CDR3 is built from 15 residues. Germline CDR1 and CDR2: SGHTA and FQGTGA. CDR3 in amino acids: CASSFRTGRREGYTF. The sequenced CDR3 bases are TGTGCCAGCAGCTTTCGGACAGGGCGTAGGGAGGGC.

This clone was seen only a few times. The read stops 3 residues short of the end of the CDR3; the missing end is completed from the germline J gene. The rearrangement joins TRBV6-2 or TRBV6-3 to TRBJ2-1; TRBD2 matches at 11 bases. The CDR3 loop spans 15 amino acids. Germline V gene lookup returns CDR1 MNHEY and CDR2 SVGEGT. Trimming took 2 bases from V and 7 from J; bases not matched to a gene: 4. The CDR3 reads CASSYRSSGRNEQFF. CDR3 DNA (partial): TGTGCCAGCAGTTACAGGTCTAGCGGGAGGAATGAG.

On this clone: The read is 3 residues too short to cover the CDR3 end, so that end is filled in from the germline J gene. V and J are TRBV5-1 and TRBJ2-1; 9 bases map to TRBD1. V lost 3 bases, J lost 6 bases, and 10 bases stayed unmatched. CDR1 is SGHRS and CDR2 is YFSETQ in the germline V gene. The CDR3 runs to 16 residues. The CDR3 sequence: CASSSIKTGGLNEQFF. The covered CDR3 bases are TGCGCCAGCAGCTCTATTAAGACAGGGGGTCTCAATGAG.

This clone was seen repeatedly, ten times or more. The read is 3 residues too short to cover the CDR3 end, so that end is filled in from the germline J gene. The chain uses TRBV20-1 and TRBJ1-5; 10 positions match TRBD1. This CDR3 has 15 residues. Germline V gene lookup returns CDR1 DFQATT and CDR2 SNEGSKA (reference sequence). V lost 1 base, J lost 7 bases, and 7 bases stayed unmatched. The CDR3 bases that were read are TGCAGTGCTAGAGGGCAGACAGGGGGCTGGCAGCCC. Its translation: CSARGQTGGWQP. The CDR3 in full is CSARGQTGGWQPQHF.

This clone was observed a handful of times. This CDR3 is CASSPQGQVAEGYTF. CDR3 DNA, as far as it was read: TGTGCCAGCAGCCCGCAGGGACAGGTGGCGGAGGGC. The V and J genes are TRBV7-9 and TRBJ1-2; 8 bases match TRBD1. Read sequence stops 3 residues before the CDR3 end, and the germline J gene provides the missing end. This CDR3 has 15 residues. The germline gives CDR1 SEHNR, CDR2 FQNEAQ (reference sequence).